This TCR beta chain is from a study of blood T cell repertoires in COVID-19. Study context: Material from acute and convalescent COVID-19 was sourced from the United States, Italy and Spain. The analysed material was cDNA or gDNA that came from T cells, B-cell-depleted T cells, or PBMCs.

For this clone: The same CDR3 can be traced to other DNA sequences in this sample.

V dropped 3 bases and J dropped 1 base, with 6 bases sitting between them. The CDR3 spans 13 residues. Germline loops: CDR1 MNHEY, CDR2 SVGAGI. Authors' analysis steps: The assay estimated nucleated cells by amplifying reference gene primers. The repertoire was sequenced with immunoSEQ multiplex PCR; TCRdb's copy has only in-frame clones and lacks some. V, J and clone size derive from that table, while D and trimming were established from the DNA sequence. The sample lists roughly 200,000 clones; around 83% were seen once. The J gene is TRBJ1-2, the V gene TRBV6-5; D call uncertain. The TCR comes from a man in his forties with active or convalescent COVID-19. Sequenced: peripheral blood. The CDR3 DNA reads as TGTGCCAGCAGTTATGGCCTTAACTATGGCTACACCTTC. Its translation: CASSYGLNYGYTF.